This T cell receptor (beta chain) came from a study of T cells in Graves' hyperthyroidism and ophthalmopathy. RNA transcripts yielded amplified TCR beta CDR3 regions. With the HTBI primer set, the TCR CDR3 went through a first round of RT-PCR. TCRdb re-derived calls from the multiplex PCR reads in MiXCR, one entry per CDR3 protein. In the table there are about 420,000 distinct CDR3 sequences, roughly an eighth of which are singletons. Whole-study findings and limits: Median prediction lead before ophthalmopathy onset was 6.5 months with the model.

This clonotype came up a few times. The antigen is undetermined. Germline CDR1 is SGDLS and CDR2 is YYNGEE. With 5 bases removed from V and 1 base from J, the gap between germline ends came to 16 bases. CDR3 length: 16 amino acids. Hyperthyroidism had been newly diagnosed in patients aged 18 to 65, and its duration was under 2 months. The study left out patients who had uncontrolled infection, other autoimmune disease, pregnancy or lactation. The origin of this receptor is a woman in her late teens or twenties with Graves' hyperthyroidism. The specimen was blood. The chain carries TRBV9 and TRBJ2-1; no firm D call. The CDR3 reads CASSSRPGDSYNEQFF. In DNA form, the CDR3 reads TGTGCCAGCAGTTCTCGCCCAGGAGATTCCTACAATGAGCAGTTCTTC.